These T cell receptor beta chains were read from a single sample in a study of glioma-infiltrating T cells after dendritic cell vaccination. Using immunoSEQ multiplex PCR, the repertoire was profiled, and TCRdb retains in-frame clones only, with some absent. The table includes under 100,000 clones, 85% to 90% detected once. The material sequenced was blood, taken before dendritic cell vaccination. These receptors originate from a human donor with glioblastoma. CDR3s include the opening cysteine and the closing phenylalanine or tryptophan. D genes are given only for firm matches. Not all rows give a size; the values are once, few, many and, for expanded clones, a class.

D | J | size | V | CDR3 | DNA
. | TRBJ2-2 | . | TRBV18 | CASSPWTLPPGELFF | TGTGCCAGCTCACCATGGACTCTGCCCCCCGGGGAGCTGTTTTTT
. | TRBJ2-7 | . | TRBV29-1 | CSVEAQVDGEQYF | TGCAGCGTTGAAGCGCAGGTCGATGGCGAGCAGTACTTC
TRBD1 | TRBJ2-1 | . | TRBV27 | CASSFRGPSYNEQFF | TGTGCCAGCAGTTTCAGGGGGCCATCCTACAATGAGCAGTTCTTC
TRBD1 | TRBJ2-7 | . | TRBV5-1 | CASGKGTGTYEQYF | TGCGCCAGCGGGAAAGGGACAGGCACCTACGAGCAGTACTTC
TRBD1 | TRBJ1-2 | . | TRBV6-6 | CASSYRGHGYTF | TGTGCCAGCAGTTACAGGGGGCATGGCTACACCTTC
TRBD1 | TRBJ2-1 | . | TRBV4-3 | CASSQVSGGRGRGSSSYNEQFF | TGCGCCAGCAGCCAAGTTTCAGGGGGCAGGGGAAGGGGATCGAGCTCCTACAATGAGCAGTTCTTC
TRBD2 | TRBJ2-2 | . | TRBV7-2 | CASSVDGTSGGELFF | TGTGCCAGCAGCGTAGACGGGACTAGCGGCGGGGAGCTGTTTTTT
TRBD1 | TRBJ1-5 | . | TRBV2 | CASRYRGGGQPQHF | TGTGCCAGCAGGTACAGGGGGGGAGGTCAGCCCCAGCATTTT
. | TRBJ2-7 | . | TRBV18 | CASSPGTLYEQYF | TGTGCCAGCTCACCCGGGACACTCTACGAGCAGTACTTC
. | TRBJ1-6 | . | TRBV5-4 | CASSFLTGRVNSPLHF | TGTGCCAGCAGCTTCCTAACAGGGAGGGTTAATTCACCCCTCCACTTT
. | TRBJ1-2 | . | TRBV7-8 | CASSLAPTGSGYTF | TGTGCCAGCAGCTTAGCCCCGACGGGATCGGGCTACACCTTC
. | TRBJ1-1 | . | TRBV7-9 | CASILLDPGTEAFF | TGTGCCAGCATCCTCCTCGACCCGGGGACTGAAGCTTTCTTT
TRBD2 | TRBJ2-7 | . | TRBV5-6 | CASSFSGTTYEQYF | TGTGCCAGCAGCTTTAGCGGGACTACCTACGAGCAGTACTTC
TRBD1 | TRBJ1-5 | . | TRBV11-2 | CASSLSGTGNQPQHF | TGTGCCAGCAGTCTTTCCGGGACAGGAAATCAGCCCCAGCATTTT
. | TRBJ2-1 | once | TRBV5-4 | CASSLTLAPYNEQFF | TGTGCCAGCAGCTTGACACTAGCCCCATACAATGAGCAGTTCTTC
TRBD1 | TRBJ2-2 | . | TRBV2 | CASRRQGDTGELFF | TGTGCCAGCAGGAGACAGGGGGACACCGGGGAGCTGTTTTTT
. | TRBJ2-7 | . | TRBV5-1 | CASSLVVGTYEQYF | TGCGCCAGCAGCTTGGTGGTTGGCACCTACGAGCAGTACTTC
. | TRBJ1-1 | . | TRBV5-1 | CASSLDSQGFRTEAFF | TGCGCCAGCAGCTTGGACTCGCAGGGGTTTCGTACTGAAGCTTTCTTT
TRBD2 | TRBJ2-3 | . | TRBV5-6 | CASSLVSGSSDTQYF | TGTGCCAGCAGCTTGGTTAGCGGGAGCTCAGATACGCAGTATTTT
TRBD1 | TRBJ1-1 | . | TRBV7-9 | CASSVLLQGAGAFF | TGTGCCAGCAGCGTCCTCCTACAGGGGGCAGGAGCTTTCTTT
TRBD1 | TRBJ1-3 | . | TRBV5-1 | CASSPGGRGNTIYF | TGCGCCAGCAGCCCAGGGGGCAGGGGAAACACCATATATTTT
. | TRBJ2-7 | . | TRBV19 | CASSIGRTAYEQYF | TGTGCCAGTAGTATAGGTAGGACAGCCTACGAGCAGTACTTC
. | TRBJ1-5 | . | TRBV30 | CAWTQGLGQPQHF | TGTGCCTGGACCCAGGGTTTAGGTCAGCCCCAGCATTTT
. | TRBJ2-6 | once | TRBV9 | CASSRSSSGANVLTF | TGTGCCAGCAGTCGCTCTAGCTCTGGGGCCAACGTCCTGACTTTC
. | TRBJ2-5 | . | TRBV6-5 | CASSSGGAGEETQYF | TGTGCCAGCAGTTCAGGGGGCGCGGGGGAAGAGACCCAGTACTTC
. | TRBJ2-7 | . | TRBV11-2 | CASSWSGRLYEQYF | TGTGCCAGCAGCTGGTCGGGGAGGCTCTACGAGCAGTACTTC
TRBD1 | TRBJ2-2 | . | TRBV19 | CASSWTGGNTGELFF | TGTGCCAGTTCGTGGACAGGGGGCAACACCGGGGAGCTGTTTTTT
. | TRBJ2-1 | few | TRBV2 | CASRAPGLGLGEQFF | TGTGCCAGCAGGGCACCGGGACTGGGTTTGGGTGAGCAGTTCTTC
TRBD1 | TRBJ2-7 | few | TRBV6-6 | CASSYSGQGAYEQYF | TGTGCCAGCAGTTACTCGGGACAGGGGGCCTACGAGCAGTACTTC
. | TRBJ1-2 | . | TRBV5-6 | CASRVGPLGDYGYTF | TGTGCCAGCAGGGTGGGCCCCCTTGGCGACTATGGCTACACCTTC
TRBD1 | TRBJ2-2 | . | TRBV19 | CASSIGTGANTGELFF | TGTGCCAGTAGTATCGGGACAGGAGCGAACACCGGGGAGCTGTTTTTT
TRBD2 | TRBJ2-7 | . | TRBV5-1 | CASSKGHLGLAGESYEQYF | TGCGCCAGCAGCAAGGGACATTTGGGACTAGCGGGAGAGTCCTACGAGCAGTACTTC
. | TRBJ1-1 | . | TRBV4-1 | CASSWGGGGTEAFF | TGCGCCAGCAGCTGGGGCGGGGGAGGAACTGAAGCTTTCTTT